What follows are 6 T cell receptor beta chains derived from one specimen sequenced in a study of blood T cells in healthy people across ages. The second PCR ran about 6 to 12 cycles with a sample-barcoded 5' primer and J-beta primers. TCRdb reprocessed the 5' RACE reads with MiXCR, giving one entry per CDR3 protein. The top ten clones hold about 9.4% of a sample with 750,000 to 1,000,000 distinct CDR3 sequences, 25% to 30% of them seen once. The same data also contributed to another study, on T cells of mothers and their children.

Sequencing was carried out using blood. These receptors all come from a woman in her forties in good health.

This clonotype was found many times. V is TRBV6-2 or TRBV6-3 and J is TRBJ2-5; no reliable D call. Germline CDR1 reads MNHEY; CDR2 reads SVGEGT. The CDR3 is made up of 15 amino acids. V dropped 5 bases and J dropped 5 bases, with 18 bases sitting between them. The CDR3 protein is CASSTQDRSMETQYF. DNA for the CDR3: TGTGCCAGCAGTACTCAGGATAGATCGATGGAGACCCAGTACTTC.

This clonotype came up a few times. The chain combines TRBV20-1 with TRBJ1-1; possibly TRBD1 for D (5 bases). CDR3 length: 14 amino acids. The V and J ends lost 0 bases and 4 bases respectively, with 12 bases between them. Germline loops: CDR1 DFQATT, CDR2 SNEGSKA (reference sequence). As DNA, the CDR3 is TGCAGTGCTAGAGATTCGGGGCTCCTCACTGAAGCTTTCTTT. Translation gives CSARDSGLLTEAFF.

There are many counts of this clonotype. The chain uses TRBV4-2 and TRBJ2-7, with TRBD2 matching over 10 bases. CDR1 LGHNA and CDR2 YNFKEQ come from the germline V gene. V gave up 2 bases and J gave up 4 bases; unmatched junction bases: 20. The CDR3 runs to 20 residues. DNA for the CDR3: TGTGCCAGCAGCCAACCTCCCCCAGGGAACCGGACTAGCGGATATTACGAGCAGTACTTC. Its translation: CASSQPPPGNRTSGYYEQYF.

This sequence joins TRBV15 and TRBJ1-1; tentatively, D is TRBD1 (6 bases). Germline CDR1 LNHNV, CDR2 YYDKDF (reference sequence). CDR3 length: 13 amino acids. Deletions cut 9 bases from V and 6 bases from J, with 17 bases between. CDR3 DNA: TGTGCCACTACCCGAGAGGGGGGCGCTGAAGCTTTCTTT. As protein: CATTREGGAEAFF.

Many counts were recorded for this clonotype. The CDR3 spells CASSGTGQTYEQYF. CDR3 nucleotides: TGTGCCAGCAGTGGGACAGGGCAAACCTACGAGCAGTACTTC. The chain has TRBV6-5 and TRBJ2-7, with 9 bases lining up with TRBD1. The CDR3 loop spans 14 amino acids. Trimming at V came to 5 bases and at J to 2 bases, leaving 4 bases not matched to a gene. Germline CDR1 MNHEY, CDR2 SVGAGI.

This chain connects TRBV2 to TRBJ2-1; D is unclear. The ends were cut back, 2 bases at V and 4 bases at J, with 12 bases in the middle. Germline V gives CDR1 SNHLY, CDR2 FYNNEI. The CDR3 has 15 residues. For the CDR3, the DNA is TGTGCCAGCAGTGAATTGGCACTCCGATACAATGAGCAGTTCTTC. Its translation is CASSELALRYNEQFF.